A single T cell receptor (beta chain) is shown here with its context. What it binds is unknown. CDR3 size: 11 residues. Germline CDR1 and CDR2: MNHNS and SASEGT. V lost 5 bases and J lost 7, with 7 bases in between. Only in-frame clones appear in the TCRdb table, and some are missing; sequencing was by immunoSEQ multiplex PCR. In the table there are around 130,000 clones, roughly nine tenths of which are singletons. The sample comes from a study of T cells in localized non-small cell lung cancer. Study-level points and caveats: Adjacent uninvolved lung had the highest clonality, suggesting focused antigen responses.

Material: peripheral blood, obtained before any cancer treatment. The chain uses TRBV6-1 and TRBJ2-3, with D possibly being TRBD1 (5 bases). The clonotype originates from a female donor at least 60 years old with stage I lung adenocarcinoma. In DNA, the CDR3 is TGTGCCAGCAGTCAGGGATATACGCAGTATTTT. This gives the protein CASSQGYTQYF.